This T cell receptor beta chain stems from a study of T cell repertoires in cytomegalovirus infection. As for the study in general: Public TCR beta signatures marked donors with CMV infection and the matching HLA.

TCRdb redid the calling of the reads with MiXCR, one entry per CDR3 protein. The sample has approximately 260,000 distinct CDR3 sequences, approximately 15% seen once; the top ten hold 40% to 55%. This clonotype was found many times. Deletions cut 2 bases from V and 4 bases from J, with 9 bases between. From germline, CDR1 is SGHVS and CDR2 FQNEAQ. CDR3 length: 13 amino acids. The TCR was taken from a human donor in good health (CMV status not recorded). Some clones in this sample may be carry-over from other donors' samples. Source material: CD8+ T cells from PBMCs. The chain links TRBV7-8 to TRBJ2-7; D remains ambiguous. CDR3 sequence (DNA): TGTGCCAGCAGCTTATTCCCCGATTACGAGCAGTACTTC. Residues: CASSLFPDYEQYF.